This T cell receptor (beta chain) originates from a study of blood T cell repertoires in COVID-19. V lost 5 bases and J lost 3; bases outside the gene matches: 8. Germline V gene data show CDR1 as SGHTA and CDR2 as FQGNSA. The CDR3 sequence is 15 residues long. Clones were read by immunoSEQ multiplex PCR, and TCRdb kept only the in-frame ones, dropping some. The sample lists about 76,000 clones, 85% occurring once. This chain uses TRBV7-2 with TRBJ2-7; TRBD1 agrees at 9 bases. The origin of this receptor is a man aged 50-59 years with COVID-19, enrolled during active disease. Sequences were obtained from peripheral blood. CDR3: CASSPKDRGSYEQYF. The DNA for the CDR3 is TGTGCCAGCAGCCCCAAGGACAGGGGTAGCTACGAGCAGTACTTC.